This is a list of T cell receptor beta chains from one sample in a study of regulatory T cells in long-lasting Graves disease. In TCRdb, the multiplex PCR reads were re-called with MiXCR into one record per CDR3 protein. This table holds fewer than 450,000 distinct CDR3 sequences, approximately 15% found once. The same specimen was also included in a second study, on T cells in Graves' hyperthyroidism and ophthalmopathy.

The material was peripheral blood mononuclear cells (PBMCs), obtained at new diagnosis, from a patient treated with antithyroid drugs. These receptors were collected from a woman aged 40 to 49 with Graves disease. Each CDR3 is given with its conserved first and last residue. A D gene is named only where the DNA matches it firmly. Size is stated for part of the rows, as once, few or many counts, or as a class when the clone is expanded.

clone_size	cdr3_length	v_call	d_call	j_call	cdr3_aa	cdr3_nt
many	14	TRBV2	TRBD1	TRBJ1-1	CASGDRTGGTEALF	TGTGCCAGCGGAGACAGGACAGGCGGCACTGAAGCTCTCTTT
many	17	TRBV12-3/TRBV12-4	-	TRBJ2-7	CASSLREGGIRGYEQYF	TGTGCCAGCAGTTTAAGGGAAGGGGGAATACGGGGCTACGAGCAGTACTTC
-	16	TRBV6-9	TRBD2	TRBJ2-1	CASGESNSGSYNEQFF	TGCGCCAGCGGTGAGTCGAATAGCGGGAGCTACAATGAGCAGTTCTTC
-	18	TRBV19	-	TRBJ1-5	CASSMRWDPRIGNQPQHF	TGTGCCAGTAGTATGAGGTGGGACCCCCGGATTGGCAATCAGCCCCAGCATTTT
many	16	TRBV3-1	TRBD2	TRBJ2-3	CASSQPREGFGDTQYF	TGTGCCAGCAGCCAACCCCGGGAGGGATTTGGCGATACGCAGTATTTT
many	14	TRBV20-1	-	TRBJ1-6	CSALGVGENSPLHF	TGCAGTGCCCTCGGGGTTGGGGAGAATTCACCCCTCCACTTT
many	15	TRBV5-1	TRBD2	TRBJ2-1	CASSRTSGSYNEQFF	TGCGCCAGCAGCCGAACTAGCGGATCCTACAATGAGCAGTTCTTC
many	13	TRBV11-3	-	TRBJ1-1	CASSPVAFTEAFF	TGTGCCAGCAGCCCGGTAGCATTCACTGAAGCTTTCTTT
many	16	TRBV3-1	-	TRBJ2-7	CASSMDRDSYFYEQYF	TGTGCCAGCAGCATGGACCGGGACTCCTATTTTTACGAGCAGTACTTC
many	15	TRBV12-3/TRBV12-4	TRBD1	TRBJ2-2	CASSLGQGRGGELFF	TGTGCCAGCAGTCTCGGACAGGGGAGGGGCGGGGAGCTGTTTTTT
few	12	TRBV13	-	TRBJ2-1	CASSLGQTDKFF	TGTGCCAGCAGCTTAGGACAAACGGACAAGTTCTTC
few	14	TRBV7-2	TRBD1	TRBJ1-5	CASSYRGGNQPQHF	TGTGCCAGCAGCTACAGGGGTGGGAATCAGCCCCAGCATTTT
many	14	TRBV27	-	TRBJ1-3	CASSPRGSGNTIYF	TGTGCCAGCAGTCCGCGGGGGTCAGGAAACACCATATATTTT
many	15	TRBV10-3	TRBD2	TRBJ2-3	CAISEASGTTDTQYF	TGTGCCATCAGTGAGGCTAGCGGTACCACAGATACGCAGTATTTT
many	14	TRBV11-3	-	TRBJ2-2	CASSLRRNTGELFF	TGTGCCAGCAGCTTGCGGCGGAACACCGGGGAGCTGTTTTTT
many	15	TRBV7-2	TRBD2	TRBJ2-5	CASSLPSGGGETQYF	TGTGCCAGCAGCTTGCCTAGCGGGGGGGGGGAGACCCAGTACTTC
few	15	TRBV20-1	TRBD1	TRBJ2-2	CSANRQGILTGELLF	TGCAGTGCTAATAGACAGGGGATACTCACCGGGGAGCTGCTTTTT
many	12	TRBV27	-	TRBJ2-2	CASRKYTGELFF	TGTGCCAGCAGAAAGTACACCGGGGAGCTGTTTTTT
few	14	TRBV12-3/TRBV12-4	-	TRBJ2-7	CASSSGTTFYEQYF	TGTGCCAGCAGCTCCGGGACCACTTTTTACGAGCAGTACTTC
many	16	TRBV28	TRBD2	TRBJ2-5	CASRRSAGGIQETQYF	TGTGCCAGCAGACGCTCAGCGGGAGGGATACAAGAGACCCAGTACTTC
-	15	TRBV28	-	TRBJ2-3	CASSRTQGVPDTQYF	TGTGCCAGCAGCCGGACTCAGGGTGTCCCAGACACGCAGTATTTT
-	14	TRBV18	-	TRBJ2-7	CASSPEGRPYEQYF	TGTGCCAGCTCACCAGAAGGACGGCCCTACGAGCAGTACTTC
many	15	TRBV7-8	TRBD1	TRBJ1-2	CASSSYGTGGYGYTF	TGTGCCAGCAGTTCCTACGGGACAGGGGGCTATGGCTACACCTTC
many	17	TRBV30	-	TRBJ1-2	CAWSVRGGIGANYGYTF	TGTGCCTGGAGTGTAAGGGGAGGAATAGGGGCTAACTATGGCTACACCTTC
-	16	TRBV4-3	TRBD2	TRBJ2-3	CASSQDATSGRDTQYF	TGCGCCAGCAGCCAAGATGCGACTAGCGGGAGAGATACGCAGTATTTT
many	16	TRBV6-2/TRBV6-3	-	TRBJ2-7	CASSYGFGGSSYEQYF	TGTGCCAGCAGCTATGGGTTCGGCGGTAGCTCCTACGAGCAGTACTTC
-	15	TRBV3-1	-	TRBJ2-2	CASSQVANGPGELFF	TGTGCCAGCAGCCAAGTCGCGAATGGGCCCGGGGAGCTGTTTTTT
-	14	TRBV5-1	-	TRBJ2-1	CASRPGVSYNEQFF	TGCGCCAGCAGGCCGGGTGTGTCCTACAATGAGCAGTTCTTC
many	14	TRBV7-9	-	TRBJ2-2	CALRGRTNTGELFF	TGTGCCCTACGGGGGCGGACGAACACCGGGGAGCTGTTTTTT
many	15	TRBV2	TRBD2	TRBJ2-1	CASSDSGRAFNEQFF	TGTGCCAGCAGTGACAGCGGGAGGGCCTTCAATGAGCAGTTCTTC
few	14	TRBV6-4	-	TRBJ1-3	CASSYTRAGNTIYF	TGTGCCAGCAGTTACACCCGGGCTGGAAACACCATATATTTT
few	11	TRBV3-2	-	TRBJ2-1	CASSPGPGQFF	TGTGCCAGCAGCCCAGGACCCGGGCAGTTCTTC
-	14	TRBV6-2/TRBV6-3	-	TRBJ1-5	CASSIALQNQPQHF	TGTGCCAGCAGTATCGCTTTACAGAATCAGCCCCAGCATTTT
many	15	TRBV27	TRBD2	TRBJ2-5	CASSPPGTSGETQYF	TGTGCCAGCAGTCCTCCCGGGACTAGTGGAGAGACCCAGTACTTC
many	15	TRBV28	-	TRBJ1-2	CASTPRAGEDYGYTF	TGTGCCAGCACCCCGCGGGCCGGGGAGGACTATGGCTACACCTTC
few	20	TRBV19	TRBD2	TRBJ2-3	CARRTSGDPIPPISTDTQYF	TGTGCCAGGCGGACTAGCGGGGACCCCATTCCCCCCATTAGCACAGATACGCAGTATTTT
many	14	TRBV2	-	TRBJ2-7	CASRQGGFTYEQYF	TGTGCCAGCAGGCAGGGGGGTTTCACCTACGAGCAGTACTTC
-	15	TRBV18	TRBD2	TRBJ2-5	CASSPTLAGEETQYF	TGTGCCAGCTCACCAACACTAGCGGGGGAAGAGACCCAGTACTTC
-	15	TRBV7-6	TRBD1	TRBJ2-3	CASSSGQGLIDTQYF	TGTGCCAGCAGCTCCGGACAGGGACTCATCGATACGCAGTATTTT
many	13	TRBV11-2	-	TRBJ2-1	CASSFNQGGEQFF	TGTGCCAGCAGCTTCAATCAAGGGGGTGAGCAGTTCTTC
many	14	TRBV28	-	TRBJ1-1	CASSLGGLDTEAFF	TGTGCCAGCAGTTTAGGGGGCCTGGACACTGAAGCTTTCTTT
few	16	TRBV5-6	TRBD2	TRBJ2-1	CASSLGLAGAGDEQFF	TGTGCCAGCAGCTTGGGGCTAGCGGGAGCGGGTGATGAGCAGTTCTTC
many	14	TRBV19	-	TRBJ2-7	CASSIGIRGYEQYF	TGTGCCAGTAGTATTGGGATTCGGGGCTACGAGCAGTACTTC
few	16	TRBV28	TRBD1	TRBJ2-7	CASSPLRQGDELEQYF	TGTGCCAGCAGTCCCCTCCGACAGGGAGACGAGCTCGAGCAGTACTTC
many	17	TRBV11-3	-	TRBJ1-3	CASSRNRDGRKGNTIYF	TGTGCCAGCAGCCGGAACCGGGACGGGCGTAAGGGAAACACCATATATTTT
many	12	TRBV15	-	TRBJ2-5	CATSRAGETQYF	TGTGCCACCAGCAGAGCGGGAGAGACCCAGTACTTC
few	15	TRBV15	-	TRBJ2-3	CATSRIGQSTDTQYF	TGTGCCACCAGCAGGATAGGACAGAGCACAGATACGCAGTATTTT
many	16	TRBV28	TRBD2	TRBJ2-7	CASSLGTSLRNYEQYF	TGTGCCAGCAGTTTAGGGACTAGTTTAAGGAACTACGAGCAGTACTTC
many	13	TRBV7-6	-	TRBJ2-2	CASSSEPTGELFF	TGTGCCAGCAGCTCAGAACCAACCGGGGAGCTGTTTTTT
many	17	TRBV12-3/TRBV12-4	-	TRBJ1-6	CASSPPPWQGSNSPLHF	TGTGCCAGCAGTCCCCCACCCTGGCAGGGAAGCAATTCACCCCTCCACTTT
many	13	TRBV29-1	-	TRBJ1-2	CSVDDGANYGYTF	TGCAGCGTTGATGATGGTGCTAACTATGGCTACACCTTC
many	15	TRBV11-3	TRBD2	TRBJ2-1	CASSLEGLAGGIQFF	TGTGCCAGCAGCTTAGAAGGACTAGCGGGAGGAATACAGTTCTTC
once	16	TRBV2	TRBD2	TRBJ2-7	CASSETRLASSYEQYF	TGTGCCAGCAGTGAAACCAGACTAGCCTCTTCCTACGAGCAGTACTTC
many	14	TRBV12-3/TRBV12-4	TRBD2	TRBJ2-1	CASSLSSGSDEQFF	TGTGCCAGCAGTTTGTCTAGCGGGAGCGATGAGCAGTTCTTC